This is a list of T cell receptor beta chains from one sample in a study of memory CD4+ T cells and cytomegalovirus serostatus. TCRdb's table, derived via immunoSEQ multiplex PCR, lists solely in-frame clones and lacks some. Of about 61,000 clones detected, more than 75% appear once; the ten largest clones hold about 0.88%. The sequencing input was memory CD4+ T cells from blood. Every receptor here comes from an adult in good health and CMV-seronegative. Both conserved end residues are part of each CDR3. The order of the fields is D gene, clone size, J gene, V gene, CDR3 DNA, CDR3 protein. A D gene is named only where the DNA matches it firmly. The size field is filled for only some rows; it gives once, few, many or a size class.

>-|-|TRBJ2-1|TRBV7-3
TGTGCCAGCACCTTCGACGGGACTTCTGTCGATGAGCAGTTCTTC
CASTFDGTSVDEQFF
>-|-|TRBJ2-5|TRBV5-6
TGTGCCAGCAGCTTAGGACAGTCGCAAGAGACCCAGTACTTC
CASSLGQSQETQYF
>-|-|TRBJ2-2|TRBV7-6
TGTGCCAGCAGCTTAGAGTTCGGGGGGCGGTACACCGGGGAGCTGTTTTTT
CASSLEFGGRYTGELFF
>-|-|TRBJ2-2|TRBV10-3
TGTGCAGCAAAGGGAACTAGCCTAAACACCGGGGAGCTGTTTTTT
CAAKGTSLNTGELFF
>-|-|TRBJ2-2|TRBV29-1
TGCAGCGTTGTATTGGGGGCGCGCGGGGAGCTGTTTTTT
CSVVLGARGELFF
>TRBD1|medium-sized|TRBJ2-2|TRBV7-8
TGTGCCAGCAGCTTAAGGGCGGGACAGGGGTTTTACGGGGAGCTGTTTTTT
CASSLRAGQGFYGELFF
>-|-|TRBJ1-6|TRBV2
TGTGCCAGCAGTTCAGGGGTCTATAATTCACCCCTCCACTTT
CASSSGVYNSPLHF
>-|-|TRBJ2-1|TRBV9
TGTGCCAGCAGCCACATATTGGACAATGAGCAGTTCTTC
CASSHILDNEQFF
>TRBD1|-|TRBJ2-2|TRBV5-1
TGCGCCAGCAGCTTGGGGGACAGGGTGAACACCGGGGAGCTGTTTTTT
CASSLGDRVNTGELFF
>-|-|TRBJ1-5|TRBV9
TGTGCCAGCAGCGCAGACGGGTTTTTGGAGCCCCAGCATTTT
CASSADGFLEPQHF
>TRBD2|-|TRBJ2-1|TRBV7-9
TGTGCCAGCAGCCCCAGGACTAGCGGTAGCTCCTACAATGAGCAGTTCTTC
CASSPRTSGSSYNEQFF
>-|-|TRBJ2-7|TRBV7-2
TGTGCCAGCAGCTCCTCGGACAGCTTCTACGAGCAGTACTTC
CASSSSDSFYEQYF
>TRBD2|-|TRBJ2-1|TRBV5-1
TGCGCCAGCAGCTTGCGGGTGACTAGCGGGGGGGACGGGGAGCAGTTCTTC
CASSLRVTSGGDGEQFF
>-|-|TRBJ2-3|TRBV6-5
TGTGCCAGCAGCGGGACCCGCACAGATACGCAGTATTTT
CASSGTRTDTQYF
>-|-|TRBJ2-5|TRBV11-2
TGTGCCAGCAGCTGGGAGAACCAAGAGACCCAGTACTTC
CASSWENQETQYF
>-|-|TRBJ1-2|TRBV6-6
TGTGCCAGCAGTTACTCGAGGGACTATGGCTACACCTTC
CASSYSRDYGYTF
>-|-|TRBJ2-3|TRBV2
TGTGCCAGCAGTGATGAGGGCGACTCTGATACGCAGTATTTT
CASSDEGDSDTQYF
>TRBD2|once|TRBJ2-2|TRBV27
TGTGCCAGCAGTTTGTCCGAAGCGGGGTTAATCGGCAGGGAGCTGTTTTTT
CASSLSEAGLIGRELFF
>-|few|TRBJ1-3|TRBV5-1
TGCGCCAGCAGCCCCGCAGGTATTGGAAACACCATATATTTT
CASSPAGIGNTIYF
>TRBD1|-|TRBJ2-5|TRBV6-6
TGTGCCAGCAGTTCCGACGGACAGGGTAGGGAGACCCAGTACTTC
CASSSDGQGRETQYF
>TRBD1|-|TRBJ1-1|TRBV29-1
TGCAGCGCCGGGAGGGGCACCGACAGGGCGGAAGCTTTCTTT
CSAGRGTDRAEAFF
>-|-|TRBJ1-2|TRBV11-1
TGTGCCAGCAGCTTAGGAGGGAGCTATGGCTACACCTTC
CASSLGGSYGYTF
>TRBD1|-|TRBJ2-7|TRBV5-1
TGCGCCAGCAGCCAGGGGGACGGAATCTACGAGCAGTACTTC
CASSQGDGIYEQYF
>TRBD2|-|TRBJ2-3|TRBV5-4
TGTGCCAGCAGCCCGCTAGCGGGAGCAGATACGCAGTATTTT
CASSPLAGADTQYF
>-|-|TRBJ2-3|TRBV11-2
TGTGCCAGCACCCACCTCCGCCAAGCCAACGAGCTTACGCAGTATTTT
CASTHLRQANELTQYF
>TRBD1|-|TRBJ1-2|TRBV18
TGTGCCAGCTCACCACGGGACAGGCTGTCTAACTATGGCTACACCTTC
CASSPRDRLSNYGYTF
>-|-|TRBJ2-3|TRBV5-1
TGCGCCAGCAGCTTAGCACTAGTAGATACGCAGTATTTT
CASSLALVDTQYF
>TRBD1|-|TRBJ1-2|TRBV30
TGTGCCTGGACCCGGGACAGGGTCTATGGCTACACCTTC
CAWTRDRVYGYTF
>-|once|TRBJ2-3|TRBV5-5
TGTGCCAGCAGCTTCTCAATCAGTAGCACAGATACGCAGTATTTT
CASSFSISSTDTQYF
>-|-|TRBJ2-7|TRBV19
TGTGCCAGTAGTATTGTAGCAGTGGGGCCCTCCTACGAGCAGTACTTC
CASSIVAVGPSYEQYF
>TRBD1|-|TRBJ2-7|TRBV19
TGTGCCAGTAGTATTGCGCAGGGGGCTTACGAGCAGTACTTC
CASSIAQGAYEQYF
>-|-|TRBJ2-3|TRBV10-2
TGCGCCAGCAGAGAGGGGTCGGCCCTCGATACGCAGTATTTT
CASREGSALDTQYF
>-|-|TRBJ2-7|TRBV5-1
TGCGCCAGCAGACCTGCGCAGGGTTACGAGCAGTACTTC
CASRPAQGYEQYF
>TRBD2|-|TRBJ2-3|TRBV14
TGTGCCAGCAGCCCTATAGCGGGCGGCACAGATACGCAGTATTTT
CASSPIAGGTDTQYF
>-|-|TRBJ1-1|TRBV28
TGTGCCAGCAGTTTACAACCCCGCACTGAAGCTTTCTTT
CASSLQPRTEAFF
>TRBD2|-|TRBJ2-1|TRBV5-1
TGCGCCAGCAGCTCCTCGGGGGTAGCGGGGTACAATGAGCAGTTCTTC
CASSSSGVAGYNEQFF
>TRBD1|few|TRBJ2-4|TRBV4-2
TGTGCCAGCAGCCAAGATGTCGGGGACAGGCTAAACATTCAGTACTTC
CASSQDVGDRLNIQYF
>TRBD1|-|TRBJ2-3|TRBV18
TGTGCCAGCTCGCTGACAGGGGGCTCGACAGATACGCAGTATTTT
CASSLTGGSTDTQYF
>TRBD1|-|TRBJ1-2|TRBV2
TGTGCCAGCAGTCGGGACAGGTTGAACTATGGCTACACCTTC
CASSRDRLNYGYTF
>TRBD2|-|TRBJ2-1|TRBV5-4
TGTGCCAGCAGCTTGTGGATGGGACTAGCGGGAGGCCTTGGTGAGCAGTTCTTC
CASSLWMGLAGGLGEQFF
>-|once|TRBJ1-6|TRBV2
TGTGCCAGCAGTAGACCATATAATTCACCCCTCCACTTT
CASSRPYNSPLHF
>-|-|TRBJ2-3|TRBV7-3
TGTGCCAGCAGCTTAGGGGGTTTCGGGTATACGCAGTATTTT
CASSLGGFGYTQYF
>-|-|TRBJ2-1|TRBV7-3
TGTGCCAGCAGCCCCCGGAGGGGGACATACAATGAGCAGTTCTTC
CASSPRRGTYNEQFF
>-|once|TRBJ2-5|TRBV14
TGTGCCAGCAGCCACTCAGGGACCCAGTACTTC
CASSHSGTQYF
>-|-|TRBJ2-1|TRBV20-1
TGCAGTGCATCCTGGGGGGATGAGCAGTTCTTC
CSASWGDEQFF
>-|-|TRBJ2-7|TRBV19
TGTGCCAGTAGTAGGACCACCTCGAGTTACGAGCAGTACTTC
CASSRTTSSYEQYF
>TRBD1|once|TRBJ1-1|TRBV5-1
TGCGCCAGCAGCTTGGAGGACAGGACTCACCGGGGCACTGAAGCTTTCTTT
CASSLEDRTHRGTEAFF
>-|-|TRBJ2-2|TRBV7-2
TGTGCCAGCAGCTTCTGGCGGGAGCTGTTTTTT
CASSFWRELFF
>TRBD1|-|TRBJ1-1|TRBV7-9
TGTGCCACACGGGACAGGGGGAATGGGGGCACTGAAGCTTTCTTT
CATRDRGNGGTEAFF
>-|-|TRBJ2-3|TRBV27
TGTGCCAGCACGAACTCCCGGACCACAGATACGCAGTATTTT
CASTNSRTTDTQYF
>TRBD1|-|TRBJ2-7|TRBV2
TGTGCCAGCAGTGAACAGGGACAGACCTACGAGCAGTACTTC
CASSEQGQTYEQYF
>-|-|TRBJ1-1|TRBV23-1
TGCGCCAGCAGTCGACCCAAGGGGGGAGAGAACACTGAAGCTTTCTTT
CASSRPKGGENTEAFF
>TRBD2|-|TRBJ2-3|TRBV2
TGTGCCAGCTCTCAGCGGGGGGGCTACGGCACAGATACGCAGTATTTT
CASSQRGGYGTDTQYF
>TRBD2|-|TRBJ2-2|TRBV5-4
TGTGCCAGCAGCTTGCCGGGGGGAGACACCGGGGAGCTGTTTTTT
CASSLPGGDTGELFF
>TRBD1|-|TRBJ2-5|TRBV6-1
TGTGCCAGCAGTGCAAGCGGGACAGGGAAAGAGACCCAGTACTTC
CASSASGTGKETQYF
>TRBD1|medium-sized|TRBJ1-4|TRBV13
TGTGCCAGCAGACGGACAGGGGTCGGAGAAAAACTGTTTTTT
CASRRTGVGEKLFF
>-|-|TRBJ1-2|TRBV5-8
TGTGCCAGCAGCTTGAGGGGGAGTGGCTACACCTTC
CASSLRGSGYTF
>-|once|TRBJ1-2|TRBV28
TGTGCCAGCAGTTTGAGGGGCGGCTACACCTTC
CASSLRGGYTF
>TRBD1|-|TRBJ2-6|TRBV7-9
TGTGCCAGCAGCCCGTCGCAGGGGGAGTTCTCTGGGGCCAACGTCCTGACTTTC
CASSPSQGEFSGANVLTF
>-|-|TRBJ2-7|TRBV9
TGTGCCAGCAGCGTAGGGGGCAGCAAATCCTACGAGCAGTACTTC
CASSVGGSKSYEQYF